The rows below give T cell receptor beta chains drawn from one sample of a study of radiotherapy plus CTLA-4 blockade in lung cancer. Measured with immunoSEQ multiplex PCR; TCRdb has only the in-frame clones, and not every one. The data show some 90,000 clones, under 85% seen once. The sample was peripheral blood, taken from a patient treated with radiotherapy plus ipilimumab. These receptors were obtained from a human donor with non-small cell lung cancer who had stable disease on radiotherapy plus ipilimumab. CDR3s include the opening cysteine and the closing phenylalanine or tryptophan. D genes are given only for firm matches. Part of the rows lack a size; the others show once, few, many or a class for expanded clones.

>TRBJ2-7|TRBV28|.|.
TGTGCCAGCAGAATGGGGGCTGAACCCTCCGAGCAGTACTTC
CASRMGAEPSEQYF
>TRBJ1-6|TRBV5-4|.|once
TGTGCCAGCAGCGAAAGGGGGGGAACCAGAAATAATTCACCCCTCCACTTT
CASSERGGTRNNSPLHF
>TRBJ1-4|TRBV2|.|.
TGTGCCAGCAGTGACAGCGCAACTAATGAAAAACTGTTTTTT
CASSDSATNEKLFF
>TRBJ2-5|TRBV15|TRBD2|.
TGTGCCACCAGCAGAGAGGGGCCTCGGACTAGCGGGGGGGCATGGGAGACCCAGTACTTC
CATSREGPRTSGGAWETQYF
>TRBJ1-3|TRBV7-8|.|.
TGTGCCAGCAGTACGGCAGGATGGGTCTCTGGAAACACCATATATTTT
CASSTAGWVSGNTIYF
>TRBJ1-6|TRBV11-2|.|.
TGTGCCAGCAGCTTGGGGCGTCGGGCAAATTCACCCCTCCACTTT
CASSLGRRANSPLHF
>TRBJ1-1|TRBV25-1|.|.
TGTGCCAGCAGTGAGGGGGGGAGAAGACGGCTTGAAGCTTTCTTT
CASSEGGRRRLEAFF
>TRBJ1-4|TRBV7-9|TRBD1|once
TGTGCCAGCAGTGTCGGGACAGGGGTAGAAAAACTGTTTTTT
CASSVGTGVEKLFF
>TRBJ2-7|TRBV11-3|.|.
TGTGCCAGCAGCTTAGGACTGAACTACGAGCAGTACTTC
CASSLGLNYEQYF
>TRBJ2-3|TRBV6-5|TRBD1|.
TGTGCCAGCAGTGGCCGGGACAGGGCAATATGGCGCGTGTATTTT
CASSGRDRAIWRVYF
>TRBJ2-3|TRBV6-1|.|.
TGTGCCAGCAGTGAAAGCATAGGGGTGGTTCAAGATACGCAGTATTTT
CASSESIGVVQDTQYF
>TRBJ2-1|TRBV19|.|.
TGTGCCAGTAGCAGGGGATCCTACAATGAGCAGTTCTTC
CASSRGSYNEQFF
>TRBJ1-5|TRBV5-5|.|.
TGTGCCAGCAGCTTCTCCTCTGGTGGCAATCAGCCCCAGCATTTT
CASSFSSGGNQPQHF
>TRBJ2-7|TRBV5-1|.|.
TGCGCCAGCAGCTTGGGTCTTGGACTCTCGAACTACGAGCAGTACTTC
CASSLGLGLSNYEQYF
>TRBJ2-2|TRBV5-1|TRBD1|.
TGCGCCAGCAGCTTAGTCACAGGGGGCGCGGGCGAGGACACCGGGGAGCTGTTTTTT
CASSLVTGGAGEDTGELFF
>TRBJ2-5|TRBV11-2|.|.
TGTGCCAGCAGCTTCGGGGGGCGGGAAGAGACCCAGTACTTC
CASSFGGREETQYF
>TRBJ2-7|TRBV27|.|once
TGTGCCAGCAGTTTAGGGGTTGGAGGGACCTCCGAGCAGTACTTC
CASSLGVGGTSEQYF
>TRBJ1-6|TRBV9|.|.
TGTGCCAGCAGCGTATGGGGCGAACGGAAGTCACCCCTCCACTTT
CASSVWGERKSPLHF
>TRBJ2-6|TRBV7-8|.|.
TGTGCCAGCAGCTTAGTGGGGTCAGGGCGTTACTCTGGGGCCAACGTCCTGACTTTC
CASSLVGSGRYSGANVLTF
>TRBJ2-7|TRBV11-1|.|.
TGTGCCAGCAGCTGGGCCTACGGGGAAGAGGTCTCCTACGAGCAGTACTTC
CASSWAYGEEVSYEQYF
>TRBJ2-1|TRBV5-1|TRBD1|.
TGCGCCAGCAGCTCTACCGGGACAGCCTACAATGAGCAGTTCTTC
CASSSTGTAYNEQFF
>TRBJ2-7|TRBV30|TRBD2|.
TGTGCCTGGAGTGTAGGTCGGACTAGCGGGAGTCCGGACGAGCAGTACTTC
CAWSVGRTSGSPDEQYF
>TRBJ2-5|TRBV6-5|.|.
TGTGCCAGCAGTTACTCGACGGGACCCAAGACCCAGTACTTC
CASSYSTGPKTQYF
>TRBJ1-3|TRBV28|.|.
TGTGCCAGCAGCCGGGCAGGGATTACCTCTGGAAACACCATATATTTT
CASSRAGITSGNTIYF
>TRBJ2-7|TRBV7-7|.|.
TGTGCTAGCAGCTTAGAAAAGTCCTACGAGCAGTACTTC
CASSLEKSYEQYF
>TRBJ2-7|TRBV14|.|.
TGTGCCAGCAGCCAAGTCGGGGACGCGGCCTACGAGCAGTACTTC
CASSQVGDAAYEQYF
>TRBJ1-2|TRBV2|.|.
TGTGCCAGCAGTGCCCGGGACAAGAACTATGGCTACACCTTC
CASSARDKNYGYTF
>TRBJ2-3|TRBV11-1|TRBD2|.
TGTGCCAGCAAGGCGGGGGGCACAGATACGCAGTATTTT
CASKAGGTDTQYF
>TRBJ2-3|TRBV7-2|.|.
TGTGCCAGCAGCTTAAGGAGGAGATTCACAGATACGCAGTATTTT
CASSLRRRFTDTQYF
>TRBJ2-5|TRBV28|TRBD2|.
TGTGCCAGCAGCCAGGCGGGACTAGCGGGGGCGGGAAAGTACTTC
CASSQAGLAGAGKYF
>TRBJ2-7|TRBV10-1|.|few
TGCGCCAGCAGTGAGCAGGCCGGAAGGGGCGAGCAGTACTTC
CASSEQAGRGEQYF
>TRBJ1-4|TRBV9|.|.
TGTGCCAGCAGCGACGGGGGGATAGGTGAAAAACTGTTTTTT
CASSDGGIGEKLFF
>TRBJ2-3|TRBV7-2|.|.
TGTGCCAGCAGCTTCCGACCCACAGATACGCAGTATTTT
CASSFRPTDTQYF
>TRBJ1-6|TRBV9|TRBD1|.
TGTGCCAGCAGCCCCGGGACAGGGACGGGTTCACCCCTCCACTTT
CASSPGTGTGSPLHF
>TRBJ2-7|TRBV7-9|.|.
TGTGCCAGCAGCCTGGGGTCGGGCTCCTACGAGCAGTACTTC
CASSLGSGSYEQYF
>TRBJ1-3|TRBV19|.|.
TGTGCCAGTCAACTAGGCAGGGCCTCTGGAAACACCATATATTTT
CASQLGRASGNTIYF
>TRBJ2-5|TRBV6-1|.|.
TGTGCCAGCAGTGTCTACGGGGGGCTCGAGACCCAGTACTTC
CASSVYGGLETQYF
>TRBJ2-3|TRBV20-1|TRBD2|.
TGCAGAGCGGGGTTCGGGTCGCAGTATTTT
CRAGFGSQYF
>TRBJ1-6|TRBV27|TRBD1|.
TGTGCCAGCGGGGTAAGAGGGACAGCCTTTAATTCACCCCTCCACTTT
CASGVRGTAFNSPLHF
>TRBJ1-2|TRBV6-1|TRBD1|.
TGTGCCAGCAGTAGGACAGGGGAAGGTGGCTACACCTTC
CASSRTGEGGYTF
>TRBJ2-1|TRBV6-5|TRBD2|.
TGTGCCAGCAGTTACAACAGAATCGGGGGGTGGCAGTTCTTC
CASSYNRIGGWQFF
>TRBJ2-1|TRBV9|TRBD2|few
TGTGCCAGCAGCCCCCGCGGGCGGGAGACCTACAATGAGCAGTTCTTC
CASSPRGRETYNEQFF
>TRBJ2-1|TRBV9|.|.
TGTGCCAGCAGCAAGGACCTAGCCCCCTACAATGAGCAGTTCTTC
CASSKDLAPYNEQFF
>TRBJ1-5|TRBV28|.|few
TGTGCCAGCAGTTTCAGCAATCAGCCCCAGCATTTT
CASSFSNQPQHF
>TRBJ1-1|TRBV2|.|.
TGTGCCAGCAGAGACTTTGGGGGTGCTTTCTTT
CASRDFGGAFF
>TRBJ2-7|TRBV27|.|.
TGTGCCAGCAGTTTACCGGGCGGCGAGCAGTACTTC
CASSLPGGEQYF
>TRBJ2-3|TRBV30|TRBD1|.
TGTGCCTGGAGTGGGGGACAGGGGAGCACAGATACGCAGTATTTT
CAWSGGQGSTDTQYF